This T cell receptor (beta chain) was documented in a study of T cell repertoires in cytomegalovirus infection. Study summary: Indications came from public TCR beta signatures; they pointed to CMV infection and to a matching HLA type. Findings of the study overall: The ex vivo response was dominated by HLA-C-restricted CMV-specific TCR beta clonotypes. Summed public TCR beta family frequency identified CMV carriers bearing the relevant HLA.

This CDR3 region has 14 residues. V lost 7 bases to trimming and J lost 0 bases; unmatched junction nucleotides: 5. Many counts were recorded for this clonotype. Its cognate antigen is unknown. TCRdb independently ran MiXCR on the reads; one entry per CDR3 protein. The table shows about 490,000 distinct CDR3 sequences, with roughly 29% occurring only once. The sequence was collected from a human donor in good health (CMV status not recorded). Some clones in this sample may be carry-over from other donors' samples. The V gene is TRBV12-3 or TRBV12-4, the J gene TRBJ2-7, with 8 bases matching TRBD2. The sample taken for sequencing was PBMCs. The CDR3 reads CASTRGGSSYEQYF. In DNA, the CDR3 is TGTGCCAGCACGCGCGGGGGGTCCTCCTACGAGCAGTACTTC.